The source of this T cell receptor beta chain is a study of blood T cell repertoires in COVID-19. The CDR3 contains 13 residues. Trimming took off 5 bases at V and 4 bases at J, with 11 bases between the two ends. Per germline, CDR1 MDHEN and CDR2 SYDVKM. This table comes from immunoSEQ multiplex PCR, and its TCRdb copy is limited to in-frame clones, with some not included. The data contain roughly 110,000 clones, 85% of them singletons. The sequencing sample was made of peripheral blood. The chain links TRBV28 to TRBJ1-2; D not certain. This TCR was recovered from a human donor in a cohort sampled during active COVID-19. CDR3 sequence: CASSRGLGYGYTF. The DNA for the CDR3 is TGTGCCAGCAGTCGCGGACTGGGCTATGGCTACACCTTC.